This TCR beta chain was found in a study of control samples from healthy donors and cancer patients. The table came from immunoSEQ multiplex PCR; TCRdb's copy has only in-frame clones and leaves some out. The profile shows roughly 88,000 clones, approximately 91% of them singletons. The CDR3 totals 11 residues. The ends were cut back, 4 bases at V and 6 bases at J, with 7 bases in the middle. The V gene's germline CDR1 is SGHRS and CDR2 YFSETQ. The receptor was isolated from a woman aged 25 to 39 in good health. Sequenced sample: blood. The chain employs TRBV5-1 and TRBJ1-2, with D uncertain. CDR3 nucleotides: TGCGCCAGCAGCGGGGTGCATGGCTACACCTTC. Its protein product is CASSGVHGYTF. Full variable domain (missing parts from reference TRBV5-1 and TRBJ1-2): KAGVTQTPRYLIKTRGQQVTLSCSPISGHRSVSWYQQTPGQGLQFLFEYFSETQRNKGNFPGRFSGRQFSNSRSEMNVSTLELGDSALYLCASSGVHGYTFGSGTRLTVV.